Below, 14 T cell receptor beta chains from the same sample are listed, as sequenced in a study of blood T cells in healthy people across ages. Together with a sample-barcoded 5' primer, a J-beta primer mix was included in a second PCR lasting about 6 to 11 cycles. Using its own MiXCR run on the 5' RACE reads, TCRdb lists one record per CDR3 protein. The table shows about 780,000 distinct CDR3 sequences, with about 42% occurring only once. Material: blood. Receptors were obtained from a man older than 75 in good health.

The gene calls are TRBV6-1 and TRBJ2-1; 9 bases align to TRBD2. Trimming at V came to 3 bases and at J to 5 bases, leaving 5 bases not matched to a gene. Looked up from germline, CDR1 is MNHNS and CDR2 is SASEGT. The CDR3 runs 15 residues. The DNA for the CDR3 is TGTGCCAGCAGTGAGGTAGCGGGGGAGAACAATGAGCAGTTCTTC. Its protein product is CASSEVAGENNEQFF.

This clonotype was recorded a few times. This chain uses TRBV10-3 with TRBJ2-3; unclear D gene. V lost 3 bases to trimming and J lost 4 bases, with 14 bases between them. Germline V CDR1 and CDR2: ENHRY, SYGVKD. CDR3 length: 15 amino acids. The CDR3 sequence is CAISEISSAPDTQYF. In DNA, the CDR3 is TGTGCCATCAGTGAAATTAGTTCGGCCCCAGATACGCAGTATTTT.

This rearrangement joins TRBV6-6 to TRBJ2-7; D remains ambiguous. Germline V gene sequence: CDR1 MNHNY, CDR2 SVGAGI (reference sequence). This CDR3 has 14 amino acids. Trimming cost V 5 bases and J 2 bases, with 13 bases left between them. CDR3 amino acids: CASSMATLTYEQYF. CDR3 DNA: TGTGCCAGCAGTATGGCTACTTTAACCTACGAGCAGTACTTC.

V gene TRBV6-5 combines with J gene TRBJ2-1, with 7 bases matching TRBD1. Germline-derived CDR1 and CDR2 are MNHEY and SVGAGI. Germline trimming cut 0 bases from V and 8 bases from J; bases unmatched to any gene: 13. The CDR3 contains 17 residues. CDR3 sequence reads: CASSYSKSEFTGDEQFF. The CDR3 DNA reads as TGTGCCAGCAGTTACTCGAAGTCCGAATTCACAGGGGATGAGCAGTTCTTC.

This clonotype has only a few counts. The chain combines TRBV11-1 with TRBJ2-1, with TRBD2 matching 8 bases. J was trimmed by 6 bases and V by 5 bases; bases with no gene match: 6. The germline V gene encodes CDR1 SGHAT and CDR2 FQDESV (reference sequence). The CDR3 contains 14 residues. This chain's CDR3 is CASSRGGQFNEQFF. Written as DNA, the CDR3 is TGTGCCAGCAGCCGGGGGGGCCAGTTCAATGAGCAGTTCTTC.

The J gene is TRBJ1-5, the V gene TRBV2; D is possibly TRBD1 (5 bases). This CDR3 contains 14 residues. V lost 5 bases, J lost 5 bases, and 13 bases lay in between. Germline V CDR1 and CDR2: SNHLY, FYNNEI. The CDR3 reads CASSKRQSDQPQHF. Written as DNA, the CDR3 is TGTGCCAGCAGTAAAAGACAGTCCGATCAGCCCCAGCATTTT.

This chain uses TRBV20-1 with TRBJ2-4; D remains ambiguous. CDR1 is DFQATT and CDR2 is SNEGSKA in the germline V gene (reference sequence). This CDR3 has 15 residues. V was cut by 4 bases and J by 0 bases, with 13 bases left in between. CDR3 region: CSAIPMSIAKNIQYF. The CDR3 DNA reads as TGCAGTGCTATTCCTATGTCTATAGCCAAAAACATTCAGTACTTC.

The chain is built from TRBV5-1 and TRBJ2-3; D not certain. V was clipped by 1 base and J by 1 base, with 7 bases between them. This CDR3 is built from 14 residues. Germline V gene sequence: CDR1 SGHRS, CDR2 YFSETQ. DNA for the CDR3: TGCGCCAGCAGCTTGAGGCCACGCACAGATACGCAGTATTTT. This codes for CASSLRPRTDTQYF. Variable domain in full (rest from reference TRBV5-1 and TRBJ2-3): KAGVTQTPRYLIKTRGQQVTLSCSPISGHRSVSWYQQTPGQGLQFLFEYFSETQRNKGNFPGRFSGRQFSNSRSEMNVSTLELGDSALYLCASSLRPRTDTQYFGPGTRLTVL.

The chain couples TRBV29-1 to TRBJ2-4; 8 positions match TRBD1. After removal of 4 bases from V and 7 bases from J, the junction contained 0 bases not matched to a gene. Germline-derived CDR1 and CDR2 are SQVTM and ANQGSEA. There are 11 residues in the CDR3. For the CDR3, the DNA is TGCAGCGTTGGGACAGGGAACATTCAGTACTTC. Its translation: CSVGTGNIQYF.

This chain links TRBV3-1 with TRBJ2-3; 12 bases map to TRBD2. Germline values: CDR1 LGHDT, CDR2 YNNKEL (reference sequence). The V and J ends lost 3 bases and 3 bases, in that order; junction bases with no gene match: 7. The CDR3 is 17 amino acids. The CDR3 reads CASSQFLAGGPTDTQYF. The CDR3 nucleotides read TGTGCCAGCAGCCAGTTCCTAGCGGGAGGGCCGACAGATACGCAGTATTTT.

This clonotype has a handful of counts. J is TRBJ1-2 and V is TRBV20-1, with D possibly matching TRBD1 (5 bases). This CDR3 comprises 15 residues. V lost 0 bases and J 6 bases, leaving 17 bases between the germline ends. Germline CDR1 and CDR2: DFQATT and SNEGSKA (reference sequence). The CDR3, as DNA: TGCAGTGCTAGAGAACCGGGGCCGTCTTCTAATGGCTACACCTTC. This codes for CSAREPGPSSNGYTF.

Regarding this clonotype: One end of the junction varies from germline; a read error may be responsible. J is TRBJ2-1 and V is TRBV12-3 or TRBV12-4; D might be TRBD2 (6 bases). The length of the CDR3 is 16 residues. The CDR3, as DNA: TGTGCCAGAAGTTTAAGGGCGGGGCACTCCTACAATGAGCAGTTCTTC. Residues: CARSLRAGHSYNEQFF.

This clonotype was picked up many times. This CDR3 reads CASSFSRDSYYEQYF. The DNA of the CDR3 is TGTGCCAGCAGCTTCAGCCGGGACTCATACTACGAGCAGTACTTC. V gene TRBV11-2 combines with J gene TRBJ2-7, with D possibly being TRBD2 (6 bases). Trimming stripped 3 bases from V and 3 bases from J, with 15 bases between. Germline assignment: CDR1 SGHAT and CDR2 FQNNGV. CDR3 length: 15 amino acids.

The CDR3 here is CASSADRPDTTQHF. The DNA for the CDR3 is TGTGCCAGCAGTGCGGACAGGCCCGACACGACCCAGCATTTT. The V gene is TRBV2, the J gene TRBJ1-5; 7 nucleotides line up with TRBD1. The J segment lost 11 bases and the V segment lost 4 bases, leaving 11 bases of the junction unmatched. CDR3 size: 14 residues. Germline V gene data show CDR1 as SNHLY and CDR2 as FYNNEI.